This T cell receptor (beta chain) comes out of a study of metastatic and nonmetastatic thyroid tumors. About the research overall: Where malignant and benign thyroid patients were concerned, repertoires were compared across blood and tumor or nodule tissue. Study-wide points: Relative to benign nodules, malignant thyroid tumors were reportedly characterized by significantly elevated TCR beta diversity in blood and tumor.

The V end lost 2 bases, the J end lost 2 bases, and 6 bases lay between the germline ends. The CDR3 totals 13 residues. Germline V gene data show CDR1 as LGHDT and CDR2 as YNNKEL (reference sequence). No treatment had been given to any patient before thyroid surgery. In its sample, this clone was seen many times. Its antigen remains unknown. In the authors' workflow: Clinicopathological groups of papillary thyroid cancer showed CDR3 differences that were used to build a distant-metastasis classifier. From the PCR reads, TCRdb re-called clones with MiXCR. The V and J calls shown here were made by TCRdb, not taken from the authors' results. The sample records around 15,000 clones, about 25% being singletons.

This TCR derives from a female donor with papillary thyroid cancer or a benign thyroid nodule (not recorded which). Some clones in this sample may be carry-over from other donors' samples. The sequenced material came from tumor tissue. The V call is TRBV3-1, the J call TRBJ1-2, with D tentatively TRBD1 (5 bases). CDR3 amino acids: CASSQKGNYGYTF. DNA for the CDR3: TGTGCCAGCAGCCAAAAGGGGAACTATGGCTACACCTTC.